This T cell receptor beta chain came from a study of blood T cell repertoires in COVID-19 (dated by TCRdb to 2018 to 2021). The study in broad terms: Collaborator samples came from the United States, Italy and Spain and covered acute and convalescent phases of COVID-19. The prospective study material was composed of cDNA or gDNA derived from T cells, B-cell-depleted T cells, or PBMCs. The dataset comprised deeply sampled blood TCRbeta repertoires from subjects exposed to, actively infected with, or recovered from COVID-19. The repertoires were released in a freely available public database meant as a resource for research on the immune response to SARS-CoV-2. Samples were obtained from the ongoing ImmuneRACE study (first 160 participants) and from over 1,000 subjects provided by 6 global collaborators. The sample metadata nearly always contained a de-identified subject ID, COVID-19 status, age in years and sex. HLA class I and class II types, where available, came from metadata supplied by the sample provider rather than from assay-based typing. Here is what the overall study found, with its caveats: Clinical and demographic metadata were provided uncurated, with the amount varying by source and participant.

Whole blood was collected in K2EDTA tubes by collaborating institutions according to the institutions' own protocols. For TCRbeta analysis, collaborators shipped samples as frozen whole blood, isolated PBMCs, or DNA extracted from either of those sample types. The immunoSEQ Assay, a bias-controlled multiplex PCR, was used to amplify TCRbeta CDR3 regions from genomic DNA. The paper's data handling went like this. Within the assay, amplification of reference gene primers was used to estimate how many nucleated cells each sample contained. To quantify the absolute abundance of each unique TCRbeta CDR3 rearrangement, sequence reads were collapsed and filtered. For each sample, productive Simpson clonality was calculated as the square root of Simpson's diversity index over productive rearrangements. In its TCRdb copy, this immuneACCESS table keeps in-frame sequences only and misses some clones. Where compared with another copy, unresolved V genes explain less than half of these, and the others have no known cause. From that table come the V and J calls and clone size; the DNA was used to work out D and trimming. This sample has 130,000 or so clones in its table, and roughly 88% of those were observed once. Approximately 4.2% of the sample rests with the top ten.

Concerning this clone: Its binding antigen is unknown. Base quality data are lacking; no much larger clone is found one base away.

The CDR3 starts with the cysteine, ends with the phenylalanine, and has 14 residues. Only CDR3 DNA is held: 42 bases, read in frame from base 1. Compared with germline, V lacks 10 bases and J lacks 1 base; bases without a gene match: 8. In the germline V gene, CDR1 corresponds to ENHRY and CDR2 to SYGVKD. This chain is built from TRBV10-3 and TRBJ1-1, and 8 junctional nucleotides match TRBD1. Input material: peripheral blood. The origin of this receptor is a man in his forties with acute or convalescent COVID-19. The CDR3 region reads CATTRGQANTEAFF. The nucleotide sequence is TGTGCCACTACAAGGGGACAGGCGAACACTGAAGCTTTCTTT.